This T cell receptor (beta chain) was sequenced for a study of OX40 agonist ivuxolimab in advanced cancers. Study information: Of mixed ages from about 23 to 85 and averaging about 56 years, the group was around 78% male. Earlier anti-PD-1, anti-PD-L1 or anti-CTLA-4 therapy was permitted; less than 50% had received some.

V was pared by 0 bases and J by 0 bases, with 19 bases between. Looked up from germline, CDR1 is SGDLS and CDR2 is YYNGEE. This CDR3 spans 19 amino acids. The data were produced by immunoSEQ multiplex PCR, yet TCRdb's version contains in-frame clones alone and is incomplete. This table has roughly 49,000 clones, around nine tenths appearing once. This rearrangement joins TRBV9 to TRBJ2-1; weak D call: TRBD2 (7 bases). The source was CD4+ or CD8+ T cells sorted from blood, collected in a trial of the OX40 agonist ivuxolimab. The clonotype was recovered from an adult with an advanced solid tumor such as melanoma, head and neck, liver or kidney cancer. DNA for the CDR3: TGTGCCAGCAGCGTAGCTCCGGGGGGCCTGGACTTCTCCTACAATGAGCAGTTCTTC. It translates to CASSVAPGGLDFSYNEQFF.